This T cell receptor beta chain is from a study of blood T cell repertoires in COVID-19. On the study more broadly: PBMCs, B-cell-depleted T cells, or T cells provided the cDNA or gDNA that made up the material.

Looked up from germline, CDR1 is KGHSH and CDR2 is LQKENI. Germline trimming cut 3 bases from V and 6 bases from J; bases unmatched to any gene: 5. The CDR3 length is 15 residues. Under the authors' procedure: Reference gene primers were amplified, and this amplification served to estimate nucleated cell counts. Repertoires were generated with immunoSEQ multiplex PCR, while TCRdb's copy carries only in-frame clones and drops some. For V, J and clone size, that table is used; D and trimming come from the DNA. The data contain tens of thousands of clones, 68% of them singletons. The gene calls are TRBV18 and TRBJ1-6, with 7 bases that match TRBD1. Sequencing was done on a sample of peripheral blood. The sequence was collected from a woman aged 70 to 79 with acute or convalescent COVID-19. In DNA form, the CDR3 reads TGTGCCAGCTCACCTCCTGGGACAGTTAATTCACCCCTCCACTTT. Amino acid sequence: CASSPPGTVNSPLHF. Variable domain in full (rest from reference TRBV18 and TRBJ1-6): NAGVMQNPRHLVRRRGQEARLRCSPMKGHSHVYWYRQLPEEGLKFMVYLQKENIIDESGMPKERFSAEFPKEGPSILRIQQVVRGDSAAYFCASSPPGTVNSPLHFGNGTRLTVT.